This TCR beta chain stems from a study of CD8 T cells in Susac syndrome. For the study at large: Patients with Susac syndrome were therapy-naive, on corticosteroids, or on intravenous immunoglobulin alone at blood draw.

CDR1 and CDR2 from the germline V gene are DFQATT and SNEGSKA (reference sequence). CDR3 length: 11 residues. Trimming shortened V by 6 bases and J by 5 bases, and 9 bases separated the two germline ends. Random hexamers were used to reverse transcribe the RNA input (0.5 to 1 ug). TCRdb re-called the immunoSEQ multiplex PCR reads with MiXCR, one entry per CDR3 protein. Of 120,000 or so distinct CDR3 sequences in the sample, roughly 94% were seen once. The TCR originated in a human donor with Susac syndrome. Sequencing was carried out using CD8+ T cells from PBMCs. The rearrangement links TRBV20-1 to TRBJ2-3, with D uncertain. Here the CDR3 DNA reads TGCAGTGCCCAAGTACTAGATACGCAGTATTTT. Protein sequence: CSAQVLDTQYF.